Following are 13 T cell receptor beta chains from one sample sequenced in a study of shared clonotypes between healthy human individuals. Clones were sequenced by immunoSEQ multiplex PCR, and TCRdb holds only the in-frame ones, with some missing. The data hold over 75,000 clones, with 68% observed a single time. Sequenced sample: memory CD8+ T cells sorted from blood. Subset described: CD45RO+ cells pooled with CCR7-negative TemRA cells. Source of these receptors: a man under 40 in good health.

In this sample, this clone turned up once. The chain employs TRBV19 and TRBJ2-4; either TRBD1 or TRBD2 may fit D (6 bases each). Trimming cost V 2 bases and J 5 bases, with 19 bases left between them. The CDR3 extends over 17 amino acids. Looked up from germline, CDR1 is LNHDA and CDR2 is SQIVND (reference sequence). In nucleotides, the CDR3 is TGTGCCAGTAGTATATTGTGGGCCCCGGGGGCGGAAAACATTCAGTACTTC. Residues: CASSILWAPGAENIQYF.

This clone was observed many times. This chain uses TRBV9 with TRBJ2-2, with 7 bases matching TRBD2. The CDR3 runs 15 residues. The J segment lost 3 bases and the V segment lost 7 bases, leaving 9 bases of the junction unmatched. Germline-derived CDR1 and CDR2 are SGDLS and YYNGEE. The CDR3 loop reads CASRVGGLDTGELFF. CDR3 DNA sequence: TGTGCCAGCCGGGTGGGAGGGCTGGACACCGGGGAGCTGTTTTTT.

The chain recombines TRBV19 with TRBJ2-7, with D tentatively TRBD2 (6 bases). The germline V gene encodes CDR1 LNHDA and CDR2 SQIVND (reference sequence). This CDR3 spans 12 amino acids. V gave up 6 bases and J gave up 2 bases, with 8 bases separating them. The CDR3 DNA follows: TGTGCCAGTAGCGGGGGAGCCTACGAGCAGTACTTC. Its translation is CASSGGAYEQYF.

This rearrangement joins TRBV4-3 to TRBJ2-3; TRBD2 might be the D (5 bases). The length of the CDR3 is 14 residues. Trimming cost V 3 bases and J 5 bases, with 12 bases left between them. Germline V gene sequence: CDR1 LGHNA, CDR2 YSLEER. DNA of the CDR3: TGCGCCAGCAGCCAGGACTGGCCCAGAGATACGCAGTATTTT. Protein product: CASSQDWPRDTQYF.

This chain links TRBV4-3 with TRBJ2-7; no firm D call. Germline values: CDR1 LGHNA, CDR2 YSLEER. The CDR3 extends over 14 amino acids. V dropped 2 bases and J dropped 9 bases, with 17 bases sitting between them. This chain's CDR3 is CASSQRVGPDGQYF. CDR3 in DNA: TGCGCCAGCAGCCAAAGGGTAGGGCCGGACGGGCAGTACTTC.

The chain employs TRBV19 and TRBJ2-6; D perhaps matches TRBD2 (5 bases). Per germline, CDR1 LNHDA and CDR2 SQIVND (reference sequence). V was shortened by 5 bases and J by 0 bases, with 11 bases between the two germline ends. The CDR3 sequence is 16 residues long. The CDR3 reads CASSREGLSGANVLTF. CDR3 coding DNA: TGTGCCAGTAGTCGGGAAGGGCTCTCTGGGGCCAACGTCCTGACTTTC. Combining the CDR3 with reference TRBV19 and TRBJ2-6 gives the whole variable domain DGGITQSPKYLFRKEGQNVTLSCEQNLNHDAMYWYRQDPGQGLRLIYYSQIVNDFQKGDIAEGYSVSREKKESFPLTVTSAQKNPTAFYLCASSREGLSGANVLTFGAGSRLTVL.

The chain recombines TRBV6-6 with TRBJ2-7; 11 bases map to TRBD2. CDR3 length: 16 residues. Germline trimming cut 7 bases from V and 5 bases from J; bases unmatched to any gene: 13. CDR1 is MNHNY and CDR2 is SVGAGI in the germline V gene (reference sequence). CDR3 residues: CASKRGGLAGGDEQYF. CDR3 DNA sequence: TGTGCCAGCAAAAGAGGGGGGCTAGCGGGAGGTGACGAGCAGTACTTC.

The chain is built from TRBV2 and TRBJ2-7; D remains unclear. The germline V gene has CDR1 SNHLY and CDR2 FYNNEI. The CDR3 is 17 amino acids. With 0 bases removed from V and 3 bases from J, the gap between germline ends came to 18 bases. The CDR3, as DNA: TGTGCCAGCAGTGAAGCGCTTCGGTCTACGTCGGGCTACGAGCAGTACTTC. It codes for CASSEALRSTSGYEQYF.

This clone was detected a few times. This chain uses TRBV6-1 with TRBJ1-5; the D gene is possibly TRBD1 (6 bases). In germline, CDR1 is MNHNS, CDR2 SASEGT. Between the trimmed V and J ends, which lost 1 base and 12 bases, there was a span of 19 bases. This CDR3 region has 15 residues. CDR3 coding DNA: TGTGCCAGCAGTGAAGATGTGACAGGTCGTCGTTTCCAGCATTTT. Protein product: CASSEDVTGRRFQHF.

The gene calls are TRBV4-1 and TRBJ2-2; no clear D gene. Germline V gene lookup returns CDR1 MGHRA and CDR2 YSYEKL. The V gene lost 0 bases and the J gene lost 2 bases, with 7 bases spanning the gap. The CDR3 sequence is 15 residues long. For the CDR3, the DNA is TGCGCCAGCAGCCAAGAATGGACCAACACCGGGGAGCTGTTTTTT. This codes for CASSQEWTNTGELFF.

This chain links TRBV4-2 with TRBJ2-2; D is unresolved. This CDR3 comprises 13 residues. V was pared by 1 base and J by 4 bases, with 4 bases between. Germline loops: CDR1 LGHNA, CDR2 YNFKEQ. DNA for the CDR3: TGTGCCAGCAGCCAAGTAACCACCGGGGAGCTGTTTTTT. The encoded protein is CASSQVTTGELFF.

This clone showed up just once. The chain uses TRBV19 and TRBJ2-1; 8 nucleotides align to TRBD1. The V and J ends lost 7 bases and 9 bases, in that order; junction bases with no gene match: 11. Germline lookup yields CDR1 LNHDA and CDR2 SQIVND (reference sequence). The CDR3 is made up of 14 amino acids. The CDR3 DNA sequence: TGTGCCAGTACCCCAGGGGGCGCTTTGGGTGAGCAGTTCTTC. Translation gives CASTPGGALGEQFF.

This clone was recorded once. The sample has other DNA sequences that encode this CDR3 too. The CDR3 DNA is TGCAGCGTTGGAGGGGGCTACGAGCAGTACTTC. This sequence encodes CSVGGGYEQYF. The V gene is TRBV29-1, the J gene TRBJ2-7; TRBD1 might be the D (6 bases). This CDR3 is built from 11 residues. The V and J ends lost 4 bases and 3 bases respectively, with 7 bases between them. Per germline, CDR1 SQVTM and CDR2 ANQGSEA.